These T cell receptor beta chains were read from a single sample in a study of neurological immune-mediated disorders. MiXCR, run by TCRdb on the 5' RACE reads, gives a single entry per CDR3 protein. The sample records approximately 86,000 distinct CDR3 sequences, around 2.6% being singletons. Material for sequencing was PBMCs. The source of these receptors is a woman in her 30s with multiple sclerosis. Each CDR3 is given with its conserved first and last residue. D genes are given only for firm matches. Size is stated as once, few or many counts, or a class when the clone is expanded.

CDR3 protein: CASSRSGGSTDTQYF
CDR3 DNA: TGTGCCAGCAGCCGTAGCGGGGGGAGCACAGATACGCAGTATTTT
D gene: TRBD2
J gene: TRBJ2-3
clone size: many
V gene: TRBV7-3

CDR3 protein: CASSLSGNYGYTF
CDR3 DNA: TGTGCCAGCAGCCTATCAGGGAACTATGGCTACACCTTC
D gene: NA
J gene: TRBJ1-2
clone size: many
V gene: TRBV6-5

CDR3 protein: CASSPDEGYNEQFF
CDR3 DNA: TGTGCCAGCTCACCAGATGAGGGCTACAATGAGCAGTTCTTC
D gene: NA
J gene: TRBJ2-1
clone size: few
V gene: TRBV18

CDR3 protein: CSVKFSRETQYF
CDR3 DNA: TGCAGCGTCAAATTTAGCCGAGAGACCCAGTACTTC
D gene: NA
J gene: TRBJ2-5
clone size: many
V gene: TRBV29-1

CDR3 protein: CASSLALLKSEAFF
CDR3 DNA: TGCGCCAGCAGCTTGGCGCTATTGAAGTCTGAAGCTTTCTTT
D gene: NA
J gene: TRBJ1-1
clone size: many
V gene: TRBV5-1

CDR3 protein: CSARGGREGRTDTQYF
CDR3 DNA: TGCAGTGCTAGAGGGGGGAGGGAGGGCCGTACAGATACGCAGTATTTT
D gene: TRBD2
J gene: TRBJ2-3
clone size: many
V gene: TRBV20-1

CDR3 protein: CASSLRAPPAGREETQYF
CDR3 DNA: TGTGCCAGCAGCTTAAGGGCACCGCCAGCGGGAAGGGAGGAGACCCAGTACTTC
D gene: TRBD2
J gene: TRBJ2-5
clone size: many
V gene: TRBV7-8

CDR3 protein: CATSRDGTGYNEQFF
CDR3 DNA: TGTGCCACCAGCAGGGACGGGACAGGGTACAATGAGCAGTTCTTC
D gene: TRBD1
J gene: TRBJ2-1
clone size: many
V gene: TRBV15

CDR3 protein: CASSKAGRIEQYF
CDR3 DNA: TGTGCCAGCAGCAAAGCTGGTAGGATCGAGCAGTACTTC
D gene: NA
J gene: TRBJ2-7
clone size: many
V gene: TRBV21-1

CDR3 protein: CASMKSPGQGGDEQYF
CDR3 DNA: TGTGCCAGCATGAAATCACCGGGACAGGGGGGAGACGAGCAGTACTTC
D gene: TRBD1
J gene: TRBJ2-7
clone size: many
V gene: TRBV7-2

CDR3 protein: CASSVEGGAGEGSPLHF
CDR3 DNA: TGTGCCAGCAGCGTAGAGGGAGGGGCAGGGGAAGGATCACCCCTCCACTTT
D gene: NA
J gene: TRBJ1-6
clone size: many
V gene: TRBV9